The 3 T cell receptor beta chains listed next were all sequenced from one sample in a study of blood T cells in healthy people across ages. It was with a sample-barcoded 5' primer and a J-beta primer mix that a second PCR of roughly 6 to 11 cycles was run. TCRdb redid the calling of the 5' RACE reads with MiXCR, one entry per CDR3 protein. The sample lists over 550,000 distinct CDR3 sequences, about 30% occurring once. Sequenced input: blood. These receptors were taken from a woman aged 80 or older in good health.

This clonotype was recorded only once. The chain's CDR3 is CSADPSRDRDNYGYTF. CDR3 coding DNA: TGCAGTGCTGACCCCTCTCGGGACAGGGATAACTATGGCTACACCTTC. The V call is TRBV20-1, the J call TRBJ1-2; 9 bases are shared with TRBD1. CDR1 is DFQATT and CDR2 is SNEGSKA in the germline V gene (reference sequence). V shed 5 bases, J shed 1 base, and the junction held 11 bases outside the gene matches. The CDR3 is made up of 16 amino acids.

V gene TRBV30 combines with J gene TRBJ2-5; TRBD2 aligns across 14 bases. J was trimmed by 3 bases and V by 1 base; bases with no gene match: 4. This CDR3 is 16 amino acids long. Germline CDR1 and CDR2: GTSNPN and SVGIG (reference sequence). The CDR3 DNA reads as TGTGCCTGGAGTGGACTAGCGGGGGGGAGAGAAGAGACCCAGTACTTC. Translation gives CAWSGLAGGREETQYF.

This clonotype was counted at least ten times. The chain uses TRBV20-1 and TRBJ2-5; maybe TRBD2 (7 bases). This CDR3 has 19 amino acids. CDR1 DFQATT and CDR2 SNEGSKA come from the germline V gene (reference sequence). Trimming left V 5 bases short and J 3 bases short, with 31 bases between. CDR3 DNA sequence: TGCAGTGCTCCCCCCGCCCGGGACTATAAGGGAAGGGGGAAAGAGACCCAGTACTTC. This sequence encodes CSAPPARDYKGRGKETQYF.